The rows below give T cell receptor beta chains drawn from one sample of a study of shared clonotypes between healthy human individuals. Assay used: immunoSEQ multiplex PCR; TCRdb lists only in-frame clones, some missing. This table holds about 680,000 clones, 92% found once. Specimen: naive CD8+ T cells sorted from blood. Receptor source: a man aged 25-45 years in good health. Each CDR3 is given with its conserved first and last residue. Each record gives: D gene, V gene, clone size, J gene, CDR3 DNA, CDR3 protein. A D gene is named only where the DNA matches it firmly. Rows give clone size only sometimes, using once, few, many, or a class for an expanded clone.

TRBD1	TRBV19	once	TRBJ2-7	TGTGCCAGTAGTACCAGGGACAGCTACGAGCAGTACTTC	CASSTRDSYEQYF
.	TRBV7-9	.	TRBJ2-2	TGTGCCAGCAGCTTGGACAGAACGAACACCGGGGAGCTGTTTTTT	CASSLDRTNTGELFF
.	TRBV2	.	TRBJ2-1	TGTGCCAGCAGTGAAGCGGGGGACTCCTACAATGAGCAGTTCTTC	CASSEAGDSYNEQFF
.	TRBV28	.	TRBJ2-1	TGTGCCAGCAGTCTCGAGACTAGAGGATACTACAATGAGCAGTTCTTC	CASSLETRGYYNEQFF
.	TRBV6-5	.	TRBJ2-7	TGTGCCAGCAGGTCATACAGGGACCTCCTGGACGAGCAGTACTTC	CASRSYRDLLDEQYF
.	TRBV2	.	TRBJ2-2	TGTGCCAGCATGAAGGGCACCGGGGAGCTGTTTTTT	CASMKGTGELFF
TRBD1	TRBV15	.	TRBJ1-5	TGTGCCACCAGCACCGCAGGGGGCGGGCAGCCCCAGCATTTT	CATSTAGGGQPQHF
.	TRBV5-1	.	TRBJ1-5	TGCGCCAGCAGCTTGGCCGGGTCCGGAGGTCAGCCCCAGCATTTT	CASSLAGSGGQPQHF
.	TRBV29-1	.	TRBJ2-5	TGCAGCGTTGAGAAGTACCAAGAGACCCAGTACTTC	CSVEKYQETQYF
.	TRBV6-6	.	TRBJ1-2	TGTGCCAGCATGGTAGAGGGAACTAACTATGGCTACACCTTC	CASMVEGTNYGYTF
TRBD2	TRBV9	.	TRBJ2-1	TGTGCCAGCAGCGTAGACCTGACTAGCGGGCCCTACAATGAGCAGTTCTTC	CASSVDLTSGPYNEQFF
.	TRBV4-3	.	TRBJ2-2	TGCGCCAGCAGCCAAGCCAGGGGCGCCGGGGAGCTGTTTTTT	CASSQARGAGELFF
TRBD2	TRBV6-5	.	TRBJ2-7	TGTGCCAGCAGTGGGACCGGACTAGGGGCCTACGAGCAGTACTTC	CASSGTGLGAYEQYF
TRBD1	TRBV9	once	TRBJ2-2	TGTGCCAGCAGCCCCGGGACAGGGCCGAACACCGGGGAGCTGTTTTTT	CASSPGTGPNTGELFF
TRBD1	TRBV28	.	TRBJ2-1	TGTGCCAGCAGTTTACCGACAGGGAACTACAATGAGCAGTTCTTC	CASSLPTGNYNEQFF
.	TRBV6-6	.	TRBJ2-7	TGTGCCAGCAGACGAAAAGTGGGCGGGACCTACGAGCAGTACTTC	CASRRKVGGTYEQYF
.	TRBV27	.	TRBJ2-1	TGTGCCAGCAGAAAGATCAAAAGCTCCTACAATGAGCAGTTCTTC	CASRKIKSSYNEQFF
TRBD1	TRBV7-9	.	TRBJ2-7	TGTGTCTTACAGGGGCCCCAGGGCGAGCAGTACTTC	CVLQGPQGEQYF
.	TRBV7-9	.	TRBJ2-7	TGTGCCAGCAGCTTAGCGAGGGCCCCCACCTACGAGCAGTACTTC	CASSLARAPTYEQYF
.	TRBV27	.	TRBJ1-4	TGTGCCAGCAGTTTCGGAGGCGGGGAAAAACTGTTTTTT	CASSFGGGEKLFF
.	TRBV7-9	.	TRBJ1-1	TGTGCCAGCAGCTTAGAATCAGAAGCTTTCTTT	CASSLESEAFF
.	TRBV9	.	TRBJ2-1	TGTGCCAGCAGCGTAGGTACTACACGAAGTGAGCAGTTCTTC	CASSVGTTRSEQFF
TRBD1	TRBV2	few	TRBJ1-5	TGTGCCAGCGACGACAGGGGAAATCAGCCCCAGCATTTT	CASDDRGNQPQHF
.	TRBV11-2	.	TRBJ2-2	TGTGCCAGCAGCTTAACAGGGACCGGGGAGCTGTTTTTT	CASSLTGTGELFF
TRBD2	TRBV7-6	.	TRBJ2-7	TGTGCCAGCAGCTTGAGCGGGAACCCTTTCGAGCAGTACTTC	CASSLSGNPFEQYF
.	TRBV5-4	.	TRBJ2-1	TGTGCCAGCAGCTACTATGGGCTCGACAATGAGCAGTTCTTC	CASSYYGLDNEQFF
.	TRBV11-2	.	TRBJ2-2	TGTGCCAGCAGCTTAGGTGTTCCCGGGGAGCTGTTTTTT	CASSLGVPGELFF
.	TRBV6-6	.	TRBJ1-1	TGTGCCAGCAGTCCACCGGGACGGGCCGCTTTCTTT	CASSPPGRAAFF
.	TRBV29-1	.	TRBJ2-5	TGCAGCGGGGAGGTAGGGGAAGGGGAGACCCAGTACTTC	CSGEVGEGETQYF
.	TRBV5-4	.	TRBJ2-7	TGTGCCAGCAGCCCCCCGGGGGAGTCCTACGAGCAGTACTTC	CASSPPGESYEQYF
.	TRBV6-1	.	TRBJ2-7	TGTGCCAGCAGTGAACCCGAGGGGGGGGAAAGCTCCTACGAGCAGTACTTC	CASSEPEGGESSYEQYF
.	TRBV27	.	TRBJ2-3	TGTGCCAGCAGATCTAGAGATACGCAGTATTTT	CASRSRDTQYF
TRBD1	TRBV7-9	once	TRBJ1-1	TGTGCCAGCAGCTTTCGACAGGGGGCCGACACTGAAGCTTTCTTT	CASSFRQGADTEAFF
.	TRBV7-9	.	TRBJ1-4	TGTGCCAGCAGCTCCCTCTTAGTGGAAAAACTGTTTTTT	CASSSLLVEKLFF
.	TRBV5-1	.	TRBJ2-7	TGCGCCAGCAGTCCCCCGTCGGGAGCCTACGAGCAGTACTTC	CASSPPSGAYEQYF
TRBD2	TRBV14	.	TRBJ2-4	TGTGCCAGCAGCCAAGTATCCAGCGGGACCCAGAGAAACATTCAGTACTTC	CASSQVSSGTQRNIQYF
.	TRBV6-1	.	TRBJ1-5	TGTGCCAGCAGTGCATCCCCACGGACAGTTTATAGCAATCAGCCCCAGCATTTT	CASSASPRTVYSNQPQHF
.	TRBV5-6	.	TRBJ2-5	TGTGCCAGCAGCTTGGTGGTAGTACCTAGGGAGACCCAGTACTTC	CASSLVVVPRETQYF
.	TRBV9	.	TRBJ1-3	TGTGCCAGCACCGACTCGCCGAACACCATATATTTT	CASTDSPNTIYF
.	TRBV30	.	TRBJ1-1	TGTGCCTGGAGTGTAGGTAACACTGAAGCTTTCTTT	CAWSVGNTEAFF
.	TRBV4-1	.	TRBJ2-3	TGCGCCAGCAGCCCGAACTTTCAAGCGCAGTATTTT	CASSPNFQAQYF
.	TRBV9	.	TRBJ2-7	TGTGCCAGCAGCCTAGGGGGAGGGGGCTCCTACGAGCAGTACTTC	CASSLGGGGSYEQYF
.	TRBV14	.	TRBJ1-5	TGTGCCAGCAGCCTCAGGGGAAGCAATCAGCCCCAGCATTTT	CASSLRGSNQPQHF
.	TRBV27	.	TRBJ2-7	TGTGCCAGCAGTCCTGTGTTTGAAGGCGAGCAGTACTTC	CASSPVFEGEQYF
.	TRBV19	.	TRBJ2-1	TGTGCCAGTAGTATCCACAGGTCCTACAATGAGCAGTTCTTC	CASSIHRSYNEQFF
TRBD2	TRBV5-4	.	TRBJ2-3	TGTGCCAGCAGCGGTTGGGTTAGCGGGAGAACAGATACGCAGTATTTT	CASSGWVSGRTDTQYF
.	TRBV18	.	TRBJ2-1	TGTGCCAGCTCACCACTGAGCGGGCCCTACAATGAGCAGTTCTTC	CASSPLSGPYNEQFF
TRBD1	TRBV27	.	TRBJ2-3	TGTGCCAGCAGTTTACGGGACAGGGGTCATGATACGCAGTATTTT	CASSLRDRGHDTQYF